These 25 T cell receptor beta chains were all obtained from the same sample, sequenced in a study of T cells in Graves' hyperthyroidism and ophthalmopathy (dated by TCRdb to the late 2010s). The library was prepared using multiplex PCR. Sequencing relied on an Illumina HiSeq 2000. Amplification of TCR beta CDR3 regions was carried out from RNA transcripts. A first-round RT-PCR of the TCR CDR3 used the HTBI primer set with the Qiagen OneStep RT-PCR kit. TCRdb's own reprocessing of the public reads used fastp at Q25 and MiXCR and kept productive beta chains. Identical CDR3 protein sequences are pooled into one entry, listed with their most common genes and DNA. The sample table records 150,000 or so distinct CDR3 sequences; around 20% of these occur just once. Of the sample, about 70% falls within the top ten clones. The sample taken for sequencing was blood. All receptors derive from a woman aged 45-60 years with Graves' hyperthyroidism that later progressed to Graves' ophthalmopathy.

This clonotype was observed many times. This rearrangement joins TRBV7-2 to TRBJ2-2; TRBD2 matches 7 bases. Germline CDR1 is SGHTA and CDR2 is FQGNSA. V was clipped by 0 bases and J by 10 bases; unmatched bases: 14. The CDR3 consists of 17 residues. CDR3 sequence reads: CASSLARGGGRAEELFF. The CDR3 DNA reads TGTGCCAGCAGCTTAGCGCGGGGTGGTGGGAGGGCCGAGGAGCTGTTTTTT. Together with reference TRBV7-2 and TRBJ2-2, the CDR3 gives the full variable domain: GAGVSQSPSNKVTEKGKDVELRCDPISGHTALYWYRQSLGQGLEFLIYFQGNSAPDKSGLPSDRFSAERTGGSVSTLTIQRTQQEDSAVYLCASSLARGGGRAEELFFGEGSRLTVL.

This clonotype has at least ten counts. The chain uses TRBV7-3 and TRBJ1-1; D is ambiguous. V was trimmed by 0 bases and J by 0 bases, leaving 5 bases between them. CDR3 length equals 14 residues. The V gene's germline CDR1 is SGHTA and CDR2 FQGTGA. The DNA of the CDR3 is TGTGCCAGCAGCTTAACAGGGATGAACACTGAAGCTTTCTTT. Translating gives CASSLTGMNTEAFF.

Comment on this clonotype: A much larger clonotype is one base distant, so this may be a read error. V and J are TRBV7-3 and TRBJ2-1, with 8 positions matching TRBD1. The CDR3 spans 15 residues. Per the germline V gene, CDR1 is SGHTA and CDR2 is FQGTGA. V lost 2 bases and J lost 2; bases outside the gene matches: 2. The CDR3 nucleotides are TGTGCCAGCAGCTTAGACAGGGGACCCTACAATGAGCAGTTCTTC. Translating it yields CASSLDRGPYNEQFF.

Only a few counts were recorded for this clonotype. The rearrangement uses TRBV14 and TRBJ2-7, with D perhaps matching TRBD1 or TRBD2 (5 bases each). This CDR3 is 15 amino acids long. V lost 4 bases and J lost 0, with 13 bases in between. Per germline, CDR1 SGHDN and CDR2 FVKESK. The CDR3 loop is CASSPLGDPSYEQYF. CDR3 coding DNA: TGTGCCAGCAGCCCTCTGGGGGACCCCTCCTACGAGCAGTACTTC.

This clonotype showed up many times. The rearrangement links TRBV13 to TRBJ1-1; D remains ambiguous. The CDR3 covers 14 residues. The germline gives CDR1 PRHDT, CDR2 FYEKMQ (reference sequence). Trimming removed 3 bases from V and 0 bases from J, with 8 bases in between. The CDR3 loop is CASSFARMNTEAFF. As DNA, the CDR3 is TGTGCCAGCAGCTTTGCCAGGATGAACACTGAAGCTTTCTTT.

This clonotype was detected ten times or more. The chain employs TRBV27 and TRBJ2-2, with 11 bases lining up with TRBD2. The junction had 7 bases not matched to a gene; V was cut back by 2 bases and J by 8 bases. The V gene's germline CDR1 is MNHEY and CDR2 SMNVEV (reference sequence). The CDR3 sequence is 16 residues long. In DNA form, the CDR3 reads TGTGCCAGCAGTTTAAAACCTAGCGGGAGGATAGGGGAGCTGTTTTTT. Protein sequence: CASSLKPSGRIGELFF.

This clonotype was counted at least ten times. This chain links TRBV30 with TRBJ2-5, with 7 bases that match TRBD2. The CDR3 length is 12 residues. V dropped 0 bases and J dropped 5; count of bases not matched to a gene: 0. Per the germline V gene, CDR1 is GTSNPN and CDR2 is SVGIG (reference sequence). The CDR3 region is CAWSVGGETQYF. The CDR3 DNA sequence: TGTGCCTGGAGTGTGGGGGGGGAGACCCAGTACTTC. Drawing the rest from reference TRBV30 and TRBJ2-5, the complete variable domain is SQTIHQWPATLVQPVGSPLSLECTVEGTSNPNLYWYRQAAGRGLQLLFYSVGIGQISSEVPQNLSASRPQDRQFILSSKKLLLSDSGFYLCAWSVGGETQYFGPGTRLLVL.

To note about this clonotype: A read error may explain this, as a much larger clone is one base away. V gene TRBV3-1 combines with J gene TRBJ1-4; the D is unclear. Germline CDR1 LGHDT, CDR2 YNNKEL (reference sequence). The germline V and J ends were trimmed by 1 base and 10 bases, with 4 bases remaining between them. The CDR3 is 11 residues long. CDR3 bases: TGTGCCAGCAGCCAAGGTGGAAAACTGTTTTTT. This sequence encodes CASSQGGKLFF.

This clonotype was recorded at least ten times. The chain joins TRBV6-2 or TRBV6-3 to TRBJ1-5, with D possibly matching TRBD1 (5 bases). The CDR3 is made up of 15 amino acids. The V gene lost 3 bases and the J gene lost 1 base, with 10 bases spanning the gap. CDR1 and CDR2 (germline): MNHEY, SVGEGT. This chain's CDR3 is CASSYGGMSNQPQHF. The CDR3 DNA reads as TGTGCCAGCAGTTATGGGGGTATGAGCAATCAGCCCCAGCATTTT.

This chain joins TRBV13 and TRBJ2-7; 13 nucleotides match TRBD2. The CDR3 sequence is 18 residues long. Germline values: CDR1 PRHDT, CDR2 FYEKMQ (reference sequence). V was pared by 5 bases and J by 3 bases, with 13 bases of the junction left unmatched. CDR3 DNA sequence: TGTGCCAGCAGCGCCTATACTAGCGGGAGGGATATAAACTACGAGCAGTACTTC. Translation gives CASSAYTSGRDINYEQYF.

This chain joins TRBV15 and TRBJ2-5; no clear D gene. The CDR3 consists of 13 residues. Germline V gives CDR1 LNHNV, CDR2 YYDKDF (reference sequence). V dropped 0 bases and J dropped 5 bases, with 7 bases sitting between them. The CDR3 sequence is CATSRDMAETQYF. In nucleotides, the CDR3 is TGTGCCACCAGCAGAGATATGGCGGAGACCCAGTACTTC. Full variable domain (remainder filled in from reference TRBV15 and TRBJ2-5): DAMVIQNPRYQVTQFGKPVTLSCSQTLNHNVMYWYQQKSSQAPKLLFHYYDKDFNNEADTPDNFQSRRPNTSFCFLDIRSPGLGDTAMYLCATSRDMAETQYFGPGTRLLVL.

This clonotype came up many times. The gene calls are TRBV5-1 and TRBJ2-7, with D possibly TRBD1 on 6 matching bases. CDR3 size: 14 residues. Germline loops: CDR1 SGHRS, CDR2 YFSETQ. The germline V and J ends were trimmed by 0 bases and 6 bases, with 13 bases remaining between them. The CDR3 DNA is TGCGCCAGCAGCTTGGAGGGCAGGGGTTCCGAGCAGTACTTC. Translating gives CASSLEGRGSEQYF.

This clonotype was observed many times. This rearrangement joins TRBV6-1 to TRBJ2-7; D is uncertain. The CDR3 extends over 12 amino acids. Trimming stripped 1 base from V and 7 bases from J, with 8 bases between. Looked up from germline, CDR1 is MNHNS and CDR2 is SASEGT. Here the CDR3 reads CASSEGPWEQYF. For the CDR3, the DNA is TGTGCCAGCAGTGAAGGCCCATGGGAGCAGTACTTC.

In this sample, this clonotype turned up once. The CDR3 bases are TGTGCCAGCAGTTTAGGGGCTGCAGGGAGGGACACTGAAGCTTTCTTT. Translated: CASSLGAAGRDTEAFF. The rearrangement joins TRBV12-3 or TRBV12-4 to TRBJ1-1; a weak D match, TRBD1 (5 bases). Trimming took 1 base from V and 3 from J, leaving 15 bases between them. The CDR3 sequence is 16 residues long.

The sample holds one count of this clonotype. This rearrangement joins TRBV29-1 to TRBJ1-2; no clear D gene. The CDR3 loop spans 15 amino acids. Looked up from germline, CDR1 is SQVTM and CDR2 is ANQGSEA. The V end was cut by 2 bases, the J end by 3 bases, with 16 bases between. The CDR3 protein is CSVESRPPRDYGYTF. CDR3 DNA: TGCAGCGTTGAAAGTAGGCCCCCTCGGGACTATGGCTACACCTTC.

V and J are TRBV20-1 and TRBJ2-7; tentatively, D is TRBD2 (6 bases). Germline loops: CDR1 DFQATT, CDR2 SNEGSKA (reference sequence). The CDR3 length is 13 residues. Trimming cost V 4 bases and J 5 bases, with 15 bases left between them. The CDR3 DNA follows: TGCAGTGCTACAACGGGGCGGGGCAACGAGCAGTACTTC. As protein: CSATTGRGNEQYF.

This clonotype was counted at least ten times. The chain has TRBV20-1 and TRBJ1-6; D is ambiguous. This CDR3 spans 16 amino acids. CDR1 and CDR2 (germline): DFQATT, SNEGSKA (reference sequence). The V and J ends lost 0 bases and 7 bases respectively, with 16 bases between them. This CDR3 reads CSARDQRLGYNSPLHF. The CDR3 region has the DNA TGCAGTGCTAGAGATCAGCGTTTGGGGTACAATTCACCCCTCCACTTT.

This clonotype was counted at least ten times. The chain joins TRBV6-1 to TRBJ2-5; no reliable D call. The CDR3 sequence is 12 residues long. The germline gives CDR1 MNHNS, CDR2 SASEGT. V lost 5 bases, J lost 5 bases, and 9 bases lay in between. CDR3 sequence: CASSRPPETQYF. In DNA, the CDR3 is TGTGCCAGCAGTCGGCCTCCGGAGACCCAGTACTTC.

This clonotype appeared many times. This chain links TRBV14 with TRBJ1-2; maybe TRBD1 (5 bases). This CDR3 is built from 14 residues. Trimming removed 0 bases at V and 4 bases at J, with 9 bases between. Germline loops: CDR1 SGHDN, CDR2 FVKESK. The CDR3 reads CASSQDWQGYGYTF. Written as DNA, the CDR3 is TGTGCCAGCAGCCAAGATTGGCAGGGCTATGGCTACACCTTC. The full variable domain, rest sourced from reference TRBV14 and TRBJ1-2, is EAGVTQFPSHSVIEKGQTVTLRCDPISGHDNLYWYRRVMGKEIKFLLHFVKESKQDESGMPNNRFLAERTGGTYSTLKVQPAELEDSGVYFCASSQDWQGYGYTFGSGTRLTVV.

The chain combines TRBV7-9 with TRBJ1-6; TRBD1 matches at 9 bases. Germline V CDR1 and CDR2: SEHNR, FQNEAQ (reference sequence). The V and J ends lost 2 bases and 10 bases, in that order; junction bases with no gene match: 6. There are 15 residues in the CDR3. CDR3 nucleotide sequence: TGTGCCAGCAGCTTATGGGACAGGGCGGGATCACCCCTCCACTTT. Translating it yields CASSLWDRAGSPLHF.

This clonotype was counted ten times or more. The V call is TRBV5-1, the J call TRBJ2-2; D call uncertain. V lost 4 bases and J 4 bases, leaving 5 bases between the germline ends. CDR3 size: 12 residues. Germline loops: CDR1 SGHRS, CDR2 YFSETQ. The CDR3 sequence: CASSTATGELFF. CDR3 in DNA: TGCGCCAGCAGCACCGCCACCGGGGAGCTGTTTTTT. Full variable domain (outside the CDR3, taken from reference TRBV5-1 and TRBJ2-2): KAGVTQTPRYLIKTRGQQVTLSCSPISGHRSVSWYQQTPGQGLQFLFEYFSETQRNKGNFPGRFSGRQFSNSRSEMNVSTLELGDSALYLCASSTATGELFFGEGSRLTVL.

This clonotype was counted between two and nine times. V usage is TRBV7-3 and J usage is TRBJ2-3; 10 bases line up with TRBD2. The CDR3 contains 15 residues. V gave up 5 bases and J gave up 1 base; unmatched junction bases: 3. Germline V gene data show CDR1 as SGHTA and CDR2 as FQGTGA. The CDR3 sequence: CASSRGTSGTDTQYF. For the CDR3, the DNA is TGTGCCAGCAGCCGCGGGACTAGCGGCACAGATACGCAGTATTTT. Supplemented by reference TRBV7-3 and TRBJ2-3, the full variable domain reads GAGVSQTPSNKVTEKGKYVELRCDPISGHTALYWYRQSLGQGPEFLIYFQGTGAADDSGLPNDRFFAVRPEGSVSTLKIQRTERGDSAVYLCASSRGTSGTDTQYFGPGTRLTVL.

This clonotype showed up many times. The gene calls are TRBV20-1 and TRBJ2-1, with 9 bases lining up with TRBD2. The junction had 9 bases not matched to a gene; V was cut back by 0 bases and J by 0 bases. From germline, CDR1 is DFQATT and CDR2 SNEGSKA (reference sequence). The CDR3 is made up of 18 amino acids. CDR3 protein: CSARDPQTSGSSYNEQFF. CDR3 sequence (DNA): TGCAGTGCTAGAGATCCCCAGACTAGCGGTAGCTCCTACAATGAGCAGTTCTTC.

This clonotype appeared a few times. The DNA of the CDR3 is TGCAGTGCAGGGACCGCCGGTCGGACCGGGGAGCTGTTTTTT. This gives the protein CSAGTAGRTGELFF. The chain recombines TRBV20-1 with TRBJ2-2; possibly TRBD1 or TRBD2 for D (5 bases each). The CDR3 loop spans 14 amino acids. The V gene's germline CDR1 is DFQATT and CDR2 SNEGSKA (reference sequence). Trimming removed 6 bases at V and 5 bases at J, with 16 bases between.

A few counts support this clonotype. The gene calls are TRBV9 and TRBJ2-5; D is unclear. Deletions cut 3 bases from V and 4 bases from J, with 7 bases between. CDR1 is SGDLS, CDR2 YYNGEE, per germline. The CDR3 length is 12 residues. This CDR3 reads CASSAIGETQYF. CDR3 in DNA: TGTGCCAGCAGCGCAATCGGAGAGACCCAGTACTTC.